These 5 T cell receptor beta chains were all obtained from the same sample, sequenced in a study of blood T cell repertoires in COVID-19. Data came from immunoSEQ multiplex PCR; TCRdb stores just in-frame clones and leaves some out. The table shows just over 300,000 clones, with about nine tenths occurring only once. The specimen was PBMCs or T cells enriched from blood (not recorded which). Receptors were obtained from a man aged 25-40 years who had recovered from COVID-19.

The V and J genes are TRBV7-8 and TRBJ2-3, with 7 bases lining up with TRBD2. The length of the CDR3 is 14 residues. CDR1 is SGHVS, CDR2 FQNEAQ, per germline. V lost 3 bases to trimming and J lost 2 bases; unmatched junction nucleotides: 2. The CDR3 coding sequence is TGTGCCAGCAGCTTGGGGGGGTTCACAGATACGCAGTATTTT. Protein sequence: CASSLGGFTDTQYF.

The V call is TRBV24-1, the J call TRBJ1-2, with D unresolved. Germline CDR1 reads KGHDR; CDR2 reads SFDVKD. Trimming took off 3 bases at V and 3 bases at J, with 10 bases between the two ends. The CDR3 is made up of 14 amino acids. The CDR3 region is CATSDPFADYGYTF. The CDR3 nucleotides are TGTGCCACCAGTGATCCTTTTGCGGACTATGGCTACACCTTC.

This rearrangement joins TRBV19 to TRBJ2-7; no firm D call. Trimming stripped 3 bases from V and 3 bases from J, with 15 bases between. Germline-derived CDR1 and CDR2 are LNHDA and SQIVND (reference sequence). The CDR3 contains 15 residues. CDR3 sequence: CASSISPRKNYEQYF. The CDR3, as DNA: TGTGCCAGTAGTATTTCACCGAGGAAGAACTACGAGCAGTACTTC.

The J gene is TRBJ1-1, the V gene TRBV6-1; no clear D. Per germline, CDR1 MNHNS and CDR2 SASEGT. Between the trimmed V and J ends, which lost 2 bases and 7 bases, there was a span of 14 bases. CDR3 length: 14 amino acids. The CDR3 sequence is CASSEISPSLEAFF. DNA for the CDR3: TGTGCCAGCAGTGAAATAAGCCCGTCCCTTGAAGCTTTCTTT.

The chain links TRBV7-9 to TRBJ2-2, with TRBD1 as a possible D gene (6 bases). The germline V and J ends were trimmed by 3 bases and 3 bases, with 8 bases remaining between them. Germline assignment: CDR1 SEHNR and CDR2 FQNEAQ (reference sequence). The CDR3 consists of 14 residues. CDR3: CASSLDSHTGELFF. In DNA form, the CDR3 reads TGTGCCAGCAGCTTGGACAGTCACACCGGGGAGCTGTTTTTT.